This T cell receptor beta chain was retrieved from a study of T-cell reconstitution after alpha-beta-depleted transplantation in children. Findings and limits, study-wide: A year post-transplant, T-cell counts and diversity derived mostly from newly produced T cells. About two months after transplant, alpha-beta T cells reportedly came from several hundred expanded graft clones. There were some patients whose high TCRbeta diversity at day 60 came from surviving recipient T cells and thymic progenitors.

Library preparation (for TCRbeta) was performed with unique molecular identifiers. Via MiXCR, TCRdb re-called the PCR reads, giving one row per CDR3 protein. This sample has a few hundred thousand distinct CDR3 sequences, with 6.5% to 9% found just once. Per germline, CDR1 SNHLY and CDR2 FYNNEI. The CDR3 runs to 16 residues. Trimming cost V 7 bases and J 1 base, with 14 bases left between them. For this clonotype: The antigen remains undetermined.

The receptor comes from a female patient aged 2 to 10 who had a stem cell transplant for Fanconi anemia, so the T cells may come from the graft donor. The sequences come from peripheral blood, collected 360 days after TCRalphabeta/CD19-depleted stem cell transplant. The chain couples TRBV2 to TRBJ2-6; tentative D call: TRBD1 (5 bases). The CDR3 region has the DNA TGTGCCAGCACAAACAGGTCCCTTTCTGGGGCCAACGTCCTGACTTTC. Its translation: CASTNRSLSGANVLTF.